A selection of T cell receptor beta chains follows, all from one sample in a study of T cell changes during pregnancy in multiple sclerosis. This table comes from immunoSEQ multiplex PCR, and its TCRdb copy is limited to in-frame clones, with some not included. The table records 50,000 or so clones, almost 95% of them present only once. The sample was CD4+ T cells from peripheral blood mononuclear cells, taken in the third trimester of pregnancy. The receptor set was obtained from a female donor with multiple sclerosis, enrolled in a pregnancy study. The CDR3 runs from the conserved cysteine through the conserved F or W. A D gene is named only where the DNA matches it firmly. A clone size is listed for some rows: how often the clone was seen (once, few, many), or a class if it is expanded.

cdr3_aa	cdr3_nt	clone_size	d_call	v_call	j_call
CASSASTAEQYF	TGTGCCAGCAGCGCTAGCACTGCCGAGCAGTACTTC	.	.	TRBV11-3	TRBJ2-7
CASSPARDIYGYTF	TGTGCCAGCAGTCCAGCCCGGGACATATATGGCTACACCTTC	.	.	TRBV2	TRBJ1-2
CASSLTGVGQPQHF	TGTGCCAGCAGCTTAACAGGGGTCGGTCAGCCCCAGCATTTT	.	.	TRBV7-3	TRBJ1-5
CASSPGKFKSQPQHF	TGTGCCAGCAGCCCCGGGAAGTTTAAGAGTCAGCCCCAGCATTTT	.	.	TRBV6-5	TRBJ1-5
CASSDVAGGTDTQYF	TGTGCCAGCAGTGACGTTGCGGGGGGCACAGATACGCAGTATTTT	.	TRBD2	TRBV6-4	TRBJ2-3
CASSDIRTTPKPQHF	TGTGCCAGCAGTGATATAAGGACAACCCCGAAGCCCCAGCATTTT	.	.	TRBV6-1	TRBJ1-5
CASSSTERGPFNEQFF	TGTGCCAGCAGTTCCACCGAGCGGGGCCCGTTCAATGAGCAGTTCTTC	once	TRBD2	TRBV6-6	TRBJ2-1
CASSVEDPRRQPQHF	TGTGCCAGCAGTGTGGAGGACCCGAGACGACAGCCCCAGCATTTT	.	.	TRBV2	TRBJ1-5
CASSAGLTFYEQYF	TGTGCCAGCAGTGCGGGACTGACGTTCTACGAGCAGTACTTC	.	.	TRBV2	TRBJ2-7
CASSLNRQGGKVPGELFF	TGTGCCAGCAGTTTAAACCGACAGGGGGGAAAGGTTCCCGGGGAGCTGTTTTTT	.	TRBD1	TRBV27	TRBJ2-2
CASSQQTSGTSKEKLFF	TGTGCCAGCAGCCAACAAACGTCAGGGACTTCGAAAGAAAAACTGTTTTTT	.	.	TRBV4-2	TRBJ1-4
CSVAGTGQIFPRPTDTQYF	TGCAGCGTGGCCGGGACAGGACAGATCTTCCCTCGGCCCACAGATACGCAGTATTTT	.	TRBD1	TRBV29-1	TRBJ2-3